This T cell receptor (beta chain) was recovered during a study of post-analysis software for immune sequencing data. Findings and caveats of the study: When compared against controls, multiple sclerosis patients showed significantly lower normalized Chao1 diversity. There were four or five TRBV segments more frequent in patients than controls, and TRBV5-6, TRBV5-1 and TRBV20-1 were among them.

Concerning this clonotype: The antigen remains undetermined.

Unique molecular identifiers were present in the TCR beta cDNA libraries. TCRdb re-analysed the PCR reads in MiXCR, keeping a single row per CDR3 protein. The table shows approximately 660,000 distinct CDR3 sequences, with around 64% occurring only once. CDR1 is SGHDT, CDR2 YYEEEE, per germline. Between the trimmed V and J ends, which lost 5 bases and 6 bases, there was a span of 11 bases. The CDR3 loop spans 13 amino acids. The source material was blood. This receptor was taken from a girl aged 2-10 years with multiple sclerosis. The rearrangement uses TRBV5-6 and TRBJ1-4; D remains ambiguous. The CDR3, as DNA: TGTGCCAGCAGTTCGCGGTTCGATGAAAAACTGTTTTTT. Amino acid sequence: CASSSRFDEKLFF. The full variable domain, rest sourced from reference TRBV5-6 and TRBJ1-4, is DAGVTQSPTHLIKTRGQQVTLRCSPKSGHDTVSWYQQALGQGPQFIFQYYEEEERQRGNFPDRFSGHQFPNYSSELNVNALLLGDSALYLCASSSRFDEKLFFGSGTQLSVL.